This record concerns one T cell receptor beta chain sequence. Its antigen is undetermined. Here immunoSEQ multiplex PCR was the method, and the copy in TCRdb shows in-frame clones only, minus some. Of about 50,000 clones listed, roughly 85% are singletons. These data are taken from a study of OX40 agonist ivuxolimab in advanced cancers. Study details: The diagnoses of dose-escalation patients were hepatocellular carcinoma, melanoma, renal cell or head and neck cancer. In three patients, partial responses were observed, one with hepatocellular carcinoma and two with cutaneous melanoma. Study outcomes and limitations: Expanded clones were, on average, more numerous among CD8+ T cells than CD4+.

The CDR3 totals 15 residues. V gave up 3 bases and J gave up 3 bases; unmatched junction bases: 1. CDR1 is WNHNN, CDR2 SYGVQD, per germline (reference sequence). The sequencing here drew on CD4+ or CD8+ T cells sorted from blood, taken in a trial of the OX40 agonist ivuxolimab. This receptor was obtained from an adult with an advanced solid tumor such as melanoma, head and neck, liver or kidney cancer. V and J are TRBV10-1 and TRBJ2-3, with 12 bases fitting TRBD2. The DNA of the CDR3 is TGCGCCAGCAGTGACGGACTAGCGGGAACAGATACGCAGTATTTT. This sequence encodes CASSDGLAGTDTQYF.